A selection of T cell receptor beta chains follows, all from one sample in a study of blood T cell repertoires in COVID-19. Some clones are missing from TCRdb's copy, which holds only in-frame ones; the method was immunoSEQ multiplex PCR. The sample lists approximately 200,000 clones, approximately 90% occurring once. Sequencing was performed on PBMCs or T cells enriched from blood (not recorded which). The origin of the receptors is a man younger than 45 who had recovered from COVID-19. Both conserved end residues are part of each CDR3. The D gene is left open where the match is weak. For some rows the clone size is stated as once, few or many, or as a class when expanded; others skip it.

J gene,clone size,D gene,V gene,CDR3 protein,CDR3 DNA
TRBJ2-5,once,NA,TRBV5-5,CASSLVEQPGTQYF,TGTGCCAGCAGCTTGGTAGAACAGCCAGGGACCCAGTACTTC
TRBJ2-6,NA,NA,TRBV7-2,CASSPPVSGANVLTF,TGTGCCAGCAGCCCTCCCGTCTCTGGGGCCAACGTCCTGACTTTC
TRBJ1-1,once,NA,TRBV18,CASSPPFGRGTEAFF,TGTGCCAGCTCACCACCTTTCGGGAGGGGCACTGAAGCTTTCTTT
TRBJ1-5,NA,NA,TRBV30,CAWTPGARNQPQHF,TGTGCCTGGACCCCAGGGGCCCGCAATCAGCCCCAGCATTTT
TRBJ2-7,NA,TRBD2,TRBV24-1,CATSDTSGRDYEQYF,TGTGCCACCAGTGACACTAGCGGGAGGGATTACGAGCAGTACTTC
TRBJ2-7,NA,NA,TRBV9,CASSDHRDHEQYF,TGTGCCAGCAGCGACCACAGGGACCACGAGCAGTACTTC
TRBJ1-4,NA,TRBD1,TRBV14,CASSRYRGGEKLFF,TGTGCCAGCAGCCGGTACAGGGGAGGAGAAAAACTGTTTTTT
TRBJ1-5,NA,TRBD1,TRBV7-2,CASSSRGLQPQHF,TGTGCCAGCAGCTCTAGGGGGCTCCAGCCCCAGCATTTT
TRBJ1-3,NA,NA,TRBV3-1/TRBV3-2,CASSQTSDSPGNTIYF,TGTGCCAGCAGCCAAACATCAGACAGCCCTGGAAACACCATATATTTT
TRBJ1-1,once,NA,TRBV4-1,CASSQGAGWAFF,TGCGCCAGCAGCCAAGGGGCAGGGTGGGCTTTCTTT
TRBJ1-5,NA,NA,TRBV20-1,CSASPSSNQPQHF,TGCAGTGCTAGTCCGTCCAGCAATCAGCCCCAGCATTTT
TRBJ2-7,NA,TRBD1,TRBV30,CAPLDRGSYEQYF,TGTGCCCCACTCGACAGGGGATCCTACGAGCAGTACTTC
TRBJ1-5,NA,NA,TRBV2,CASSDQYRPQHF,TGTGCCAGCAGTGACCAGTATCGGCCCCAGCATTTT
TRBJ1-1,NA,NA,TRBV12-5,CASGFPPNYTEAFF,TGTGCTAGTGGTTTTCCCCCCAACTACACTGAAGCTTTCTTT
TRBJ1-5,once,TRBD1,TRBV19,CASSMYGTGTGVNQPQHF,TGTGCCAGTAGTATGTATGGGACCGGGACAGGGGTCAATCAGCCCCAGCATTTT
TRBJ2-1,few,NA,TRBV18,CASSPPSYNEQFF,TGTGCCAGCTCACCCCCGTCCTACAATGAGCAGTTCTTC
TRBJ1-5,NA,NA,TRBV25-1,CASSESGKSNQPQHF,TGTGCCAGCAGTGAATCCGGGAAAAGCAATCAGCCCCAGCATTTT
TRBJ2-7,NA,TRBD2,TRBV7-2,CASGTSGAYEQYF,TGTGCCAGCGGGACTAGCGGAGCCTACGAGCAGTACTTC
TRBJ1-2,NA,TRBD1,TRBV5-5,CASSPSGTGGFYGYTF,TGTGCCAGCAGTCCCTCCGGGACAGGGGGTTTTTATGGCTACACCTTC
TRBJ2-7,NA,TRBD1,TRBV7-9,CASSSRRTGSIEQYF,TGTGCCAGCAGCTCTAGAAGGACAGGGTCTATCGAGCAGTACTTC
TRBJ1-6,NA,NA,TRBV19,CASSTPARAGSPLHF,TGTGCCAGTAGTACCCCCGCCAGGGCAGGATCACCCCTCCACTTT
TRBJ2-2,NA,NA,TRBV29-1,CSAQDRKGSGELFF,TGCAGCGCCCAAGACAGAAAGGGATCCGGGGAGCTGTTTTTT
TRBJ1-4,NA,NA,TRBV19,CASSFPLDGLHSTNEKLFF,TGTGCCAGTAGTTTCCCATTAGACGGACTCCACTCAACTAATGAAAAACTGTTTTTT
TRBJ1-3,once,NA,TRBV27,CASSLRPPSTSSGNTIYF,TGTGCCAGCAGTTTACGCCCCCCGAGCACGAGCTCTGGAAACACCATATATTTT
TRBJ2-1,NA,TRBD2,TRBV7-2,CASSFGSGPNEQFF,TGTGCCAGCAGCTTCGGTAGCGGGCCCAATGAGCAGTTCTTC
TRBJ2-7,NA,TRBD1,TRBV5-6,CASSLLPDRVYEQYF,TGTGCCAGCAGCTTGTTGCCCGACAGGGTTTACGAGCAGTACTTC
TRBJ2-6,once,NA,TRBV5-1,CASSLTQGVSPSSGANVLTF,TGCGCCAGCAGCTTGACGCAGGGTGTGTCCCCCAGCTCTGGGGCCAACGTCCTGACTTTC
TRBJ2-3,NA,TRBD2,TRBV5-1,CASRPGLAGGTDTQYF,TGCGCCAGCAGGCCCGGACTAGCGGGGGGCACAGATACGCAGTATTTT
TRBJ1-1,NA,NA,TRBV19,CASSMYHRVDTEAFF,TGTGCCAGTAGTATGTACCACAGGGTGGACACTGAAGCTTTCTTT